Following are 26 T cell receptor beta chains from one sample sequenced in a study of blood T cell repertoires in COVID-19 (dated by TCRdb to 2019 to 2021). Libraries were built with the immunoSEQ multiplex PCR assay. What TCRdb holds here is the immuneACCESS table cut down to in-frame rearrangements. Part of the clones is not present; checked against another copy, under half of the missing clones reflect an unresolved V gene, and the others are unexplained. The sample table lists 250,000 or so clones, more than 75% of them with a count of one. Together, the top ten hold approximately 2% of the sample. Sample: PBMCs or T cells enriched from blood (not recorded which). The receptors derive from a woman between 50 and 59 years old who had recovered from COVID-19.

The chain joins TRBV7-8 to TRBJ1-5; the match to TRBD1 covers 10 bases. Germline CDR1 is SGHVS and CDR2 is FQNEAQ. V shed 6 bases, J shed 1 base, and the junction held 15 bases outside the gene matches. This CDR3 has 19 residues. The CDR3 region has the DNA TGTGCCAGCAGATACGGATACGACAGGGGGCTGCGGAGCAATCAGCCCCAGCATTTT. It is translated as CASRYGYDRGLRSNQPQHF. Full variable domain (outside the CDR3, taken from reference TRBV7-8 and TRBJ1-5): GAGVSQSPRYKVAKRGQDVALRCDPISGHVSLFWYQQALGQGPEFLTYFQNEAQLDKSGLPSDRFFAERPEGSVSTLKIQRTQQEDSAVYLCASRYGYDRGLRSNQPQHFGDGTRLSIL.

The V call is TRBV5-1, the J call TRBJ2-7, with D possibly matching TRBD1 (6 bases). This CDR3 spans 13 amino acids. V lost 2 bases and J 6 bases, leaving 12 bases between the germline ends. Germline assignment: CDR1 SGHRS and CDR2 YFSETQ. This chain's CDR3 is CASSLNRVREQYF. Written as DNA, the CDR3 is TGCGCCAGCAGCTTAAACAGGGTCCGCGAGCAGTACTTC.

The chain links TRBV13 to TRBJ2-1; D ambiguous. Trimming shortened V by 2 bases and J by 7 bases, and 12 bases separated the two germline ends. The CDR3 has 14 amino acids. CDR1 and CDR2 from the germline V gene are PRHDT and FYEKMQ (reference sequence). The CDR3 DNA is TGTGCCAGCAGCTTACAGCTAGTCCTGAATGAGCAGTTCTTC. It translates to CASSLQLVLNEQFF.

The V call is TRBV5-1, the J call TRBJ1-1, with TRBD1 matching over 7 bases. The CDR3 contains 18 residues. Germline V gene data show CDR1 as SGHRS and CDR2 as YFSETQ. The V gene end was trimmed by 0 bases and the J gene end by 0 bases; junction bases not matched to a gene: 11. The chain's CDR3 is CASSLEKGANYMNTEAFF. The CDR3 DNA is TGCGCCAGCAGCTTGGAAAAGGGGGCAAACTACATGAACACTGAAGCTTTCTTT.

This chain connects TRBV19 to TRBJ1-2, with 7 positions matching TRBD1. In germline, CDR1 is LNHDA, CDR2 SQIVND (reference sequence). The trim removed 6 bases at V and 4 bases at J, leaving 5 bases unmatched. The CDR3 loop spans 13 amino acids. DNA for the CDR3: TGTGCCAGTAGCACGAGGGGGCCCTATGGCTACACCTTC. Its translation: CASSTRGPYGYTF.

J is TRBJ1-1 and V is TRBV19, with D possibly being TRBD1 (5 bases). V gave up 2 bases and J gave up 4 bases, with 14 bases separating them. CDR1 is LNHDA, CDR2 SQIVND, per germline (reference sequence). This CDR3 contains 15 residues. CDR3 loop: CASSIFGGVRTEAFF. The CDR3, as DNA: TGTGCCAGTAGTATATTCGGAGGGGTACGCACTGAAGCTTTCTTT.

The chain links TRBV30 to TRBJ1-5, with 9 bases that match TRBD1. This CDR3 is built from 13 residues. Unmatched junction bases numbered 2, after V lost 5 bases and J lost 3 bases. CDR1 and CDR2 from the germline V gene are GTSNPN and SVGIG (reference sequence). The DNA for the CDR3 is TGTGCCTGGGGGACAGGGACCAATCAGCCCCAGCATTTT. Translation gives CAWGTGTNQPQHF.

V is TRBV30 and J is TRBJ2-1, with TRBD2 matching 15 bases. Germline V gene lookup returns CDR1 GTSNPN and CDR2 SVGIG (reference sequence). This CDR3 spans 22 amino acids. J was trimmed by 5 bases and V by 0 bases; bases with no gene match: 20. This CDR3 is CAWSVRAGGRRTSGREHNEQFF. For the CDR3, the DNA is TGTGCCTGGAGTGTACGGGCAGGGGGCCGGAGGACTAGCGGGAGGGAACACAATGAGCAGTTCTTC.

The chain uses TRBV4-3 and TRBJ1-2; a possible D gene is TRBD1 (5 bases). V was pared by 0 bases and J by 2 bases, with 13 bases between. CDR1 is LGHNA, CDR2 YSLEER, per germline. This CDR3 is built from 16 residues. The CDR3 DNA reads as TGCGCCAGCAGCCAAGACCGGACAAGTCCCAACTATGGCTACACCTTC. This codes for CASSQDRTSPNYGYTF.

This chain links TRBV30 with TRBJ1-4; TRBD1 aligns across 7 bases. V lost 2 bases, J lost 0 bases, and 9 bases stayed unmatched. Germline CDR1 and CDR2: GTSNPN and SVGIG (reference sequence). This CDR3 is built from 17 residues. CDR3 sequence reads: CAWSRKGQSATNEKLFF. The CDR3, as DNA: TGTGCCTGGAGTAGGAAGGGACAGTCTGCAACTAATGAAAAACTGTTTTTT.

The chain couples TRBV9 to TRBJ1-2; TRBD1 is a possible D gene (6 bases). V lost 0 bases and J lost 4, with 13 bases in between. The CDR3 has 15 residues. CDR1 and CDR2 (germline): SGDLS, YYNGEE. CDR3 in amino acids: CASSVEPGVGYGYTF. The CDR3 nucleotides read TGTGCCAGCAGCGTAGAGCCAGGGGTGGGCTATGGCTACACCTTC.

V is TRBV28 and J is TRBJ2-1; TRBD2 matches at 8 bases. Per the germline V gene, CDR1 is MDHEN and CDR2 is SYDVKM. Trimming removed 3 bases from V and 7 bases from J; junction bases left unmatched: 11. The CDR3 length is 16 residues. The CDR3 sequence is CASSFIAGSRSNEQFF. The DNA for the CDR3 is TGTGCCAGCAGTTTTATAGCGGGATCTCGATCTAATGAGCAGTTCTTC. Variable domain in full (rest from reference TRBV28 and TRBJ2-1): DVKVTQSSRYLVKRTGEKVFLECVQDMDHENMFWYRQDPGLGLRLIYFSYDVKMKEKGDIPEGYSVSREKKERFSLILESASTNQTSMYLCASSFIAGSRSNEQFFGPGTRLTVL.

The chain uses TRBV28 and TRBJ2-3; 12 nucleotides agree with TRBD1. V shed 6 bases and J 4 bases; nucleotides not matched to a gene: 2. Germline V gene sequence: CDR1 MDHEN, CDR2 SYDVKM. This CDR3 has 14 amino acids. CDR3 protein: CASRGTGGADTQYF. The CDR3 DNA reads TGTGCCAGCAGGGGGACAGGGGGCGCAGATACGCAGTATTTT.

The chain employs TRBV12-3 or TRBV12-4 and TRBJ2-7; maybe TRBD1 (6 bases). The CDR3 consists of 13 residues. Trimming left V 2 bases short and J 9 bases short, with 14 bases between. CDR3 protein: CASSLTQGQWQYF. CDR3 nucleotides: TGTGCCAGCAGTTTAACACAGGGCCAGTGGCAGTACTTC.

V usage is TRBV5-1 and J usage is TRBJ2-3; D perhaps matches TRBD1 (5 bases). The CDR3 has 14 amino acids. Germline V lookup: CDR1 SGHRS, CDR2 YFSETQ. V was clipped by 0 bases and J by 6 bases, with 11 bases between them. The CDR3 loop reads CASSLGQPGDTQYF. CDR3 DNA: TGCGCCAGCAGCTTGGGTCAGCCAGGGGATACGCAGTATTTT.

The chain employs TRBV7-3 and TRBJ2-7, with TRBD1 matching 11 bases. CDR1 is SGHTA, CDR2 FQGTGA, per germline. The CDR3 sequence is 14 residues long. V lost 6 bases and J lost 5; bases outside the gene matches: 6. The CDR3 here is CASSVDRGRNEQYF. CDR3 coding DNA: TGTGCCAGCAGTGTGGACAGGGGGCGGAACGAGCAGTACTTC.

V gene TRBV29-1 combines with J gene TRBJ2-7; D is perhaps TRBD2 (6 bases). This CDR3 region has 12 residues. Germline values: CDR1 SQVTM, CDR2 ANQGSEA. Trimming shortened V by 4 bases and J by 6 bases, and 13 bases separated the two germline ends. The CDR3 region is CSVGGETAEQYF. In nucleotides, the CDR3 is TGCAGCGTTGGGGGGGAGACTGCCGAGCAGTACTTC.

In DNA form, the CDR3 reads TGTGCCAGCAGTTCCAGGGATCGCCGCTACACCTTC. Translated, it gives CASSSRDRRYTF. V gene TRBV12-3 or TRBV12-4 combines with J gene TRBJ1-2, with D perhaps TRBD1 (5 bases). V lost 4 bases and J 9 bases, leaving 12 bases between the germline ends. The CDR3 sequence is 12 residues long.

This clone was detected once. The V gene is TRBV7-9, the J gene TRBJ2-1, with TRBD1 matching 7 bases. V lost 2 bases to trimming and J lost 2 bases; unmatched junction nucleotides: 3. This CDR3 comprises 15 residues. From germline, CDR1 is SEHNR and CDR2 FQNEAQ (reference sequence). The CDR3 loop is CASSLTGATYNEQFF. CDR3 bases: TGTGCCAGCAGCTTAACAGGGGCAACCTACAATGAGCAGTTCTTC.

V is TRBV6-1 and J is TRBJ2-7; D possibly corresponds to TRBD1 (6 bases). V was shortened by 3 bases and J by 3 bases, with 15 bases between the two germline ends. This CDR3 spans 15 amino acids. Per the germline V gene, CDR1 is MNHNS and CDR2 is SASEGT. The CDR3 region is CASSDYPGAFYEQYF. CDR3 bases: TGTGCCAGCAGTGATTATCCAGGGGCATTCTACGAGCAGTACTTC.

This clone was seen many times. This chain connects TRBV6-1 to TRBJ2-3; 11 bases match TRBD1. This CDR3 comprises 16 residues. Germline CDR1 is MNHNS and CDR2 is SASEGT. J lost 7 bases, V lost 1 base, and 7 bases had no gene match. This chain's CDR3 is CASSEERTGGLNTQYF. The CDR3 DNA is TGTGCCAGCAGTGAAGAGAGGACAGGGGGCCTGAATACGCAGTATTTT.

The V call is TRBV7-9, the J call TRBJ1-1, with 7 bases lining up with TRBD1. The CDR3 consists of 15 residues. The germline CDR1 and CDR2 sequences are SEHNR and FQNEAQ (reference sequence). With 5 bases clipped from V and 1 base from J, the junction kept 7 bases outside the gene matches. The CDR3 loop is CASSPRQGQNTEAFF. CDR3 nucleotide sequence: TGTGCCAGCAGCCCAAGACAGGGTCAGAACACTGAAGCTTTCTTT.

This clone has more than one count but fewer than ten. This chain joins TRBV15 and TRBJ1-4; 12 bases are shared with TRBD1. CDR1 LNHNV and CDR2 YYDKDF come from the germline V gene (reference sequence). Trimming at V came to 0 bases and at J to 8 bases, leaving 4 bases not matched to a gene. The CDR3 has 16 residues. The CDR3 nucleotides are TGTGCCACCAGCAGAGAAAGTGGGACAGGGGGCGAAAAACTGTTTTTT. Its protein is CATSRESGTGGEKLFF.

This clone was detected once. This chain connects TRBV6-5 to TRBJ1-1; weak D call: TRBD1 (5 bases). Trimming pared 5 bases from V and 5 bases from J, leaving 15 bases between. The germline V gene has CDR1 MNHEY and CDR2 SVGAGI. CDR3 length: 14 amino acids. CDR3 bases: TGTGCCAGCAGTAGTTTGGCGGGGCAGACTGAAGCTTTCTTT. Amino acid sequence: CASSSLAGQTEAFF.

Only a few counts were recorded for this clone. J is TRBJ1-2 and V is TRBV5-5, with 9 bases identical to TRBD1. Germline CDR1 SGHKS, CDR2 YYEKEE (reference sequence). V lost 6 bases, J lost 4 bases, and 7 bases stayed unmatched. The CDR3 is 14 residues long. Written as DNA, the CDR3 is TGTGCCAGCAATCCACAGGGGGCCGGCTATGGCTACACCTTC. Amino acid sequence: CASNPQGAGYGYTF.

The rearrangement joins TRBV10-3 to TRBJ1-1; the match to TRBD1 covers 9 bases. This CDR3 has 14 amino acids. J gave up 5 bases and V 10 bases, and 11 bases lay outside the gene matches. Per the germline V gene, CDR1 is ENHRY and CDR2 is SYGVKD. CDR3 region: CATKSTGGLTEAFF. For the CDR3, the DNA is TGTGCCACCAAATCGACAGGGGGATTAACTGAAGCTTTCTTT.